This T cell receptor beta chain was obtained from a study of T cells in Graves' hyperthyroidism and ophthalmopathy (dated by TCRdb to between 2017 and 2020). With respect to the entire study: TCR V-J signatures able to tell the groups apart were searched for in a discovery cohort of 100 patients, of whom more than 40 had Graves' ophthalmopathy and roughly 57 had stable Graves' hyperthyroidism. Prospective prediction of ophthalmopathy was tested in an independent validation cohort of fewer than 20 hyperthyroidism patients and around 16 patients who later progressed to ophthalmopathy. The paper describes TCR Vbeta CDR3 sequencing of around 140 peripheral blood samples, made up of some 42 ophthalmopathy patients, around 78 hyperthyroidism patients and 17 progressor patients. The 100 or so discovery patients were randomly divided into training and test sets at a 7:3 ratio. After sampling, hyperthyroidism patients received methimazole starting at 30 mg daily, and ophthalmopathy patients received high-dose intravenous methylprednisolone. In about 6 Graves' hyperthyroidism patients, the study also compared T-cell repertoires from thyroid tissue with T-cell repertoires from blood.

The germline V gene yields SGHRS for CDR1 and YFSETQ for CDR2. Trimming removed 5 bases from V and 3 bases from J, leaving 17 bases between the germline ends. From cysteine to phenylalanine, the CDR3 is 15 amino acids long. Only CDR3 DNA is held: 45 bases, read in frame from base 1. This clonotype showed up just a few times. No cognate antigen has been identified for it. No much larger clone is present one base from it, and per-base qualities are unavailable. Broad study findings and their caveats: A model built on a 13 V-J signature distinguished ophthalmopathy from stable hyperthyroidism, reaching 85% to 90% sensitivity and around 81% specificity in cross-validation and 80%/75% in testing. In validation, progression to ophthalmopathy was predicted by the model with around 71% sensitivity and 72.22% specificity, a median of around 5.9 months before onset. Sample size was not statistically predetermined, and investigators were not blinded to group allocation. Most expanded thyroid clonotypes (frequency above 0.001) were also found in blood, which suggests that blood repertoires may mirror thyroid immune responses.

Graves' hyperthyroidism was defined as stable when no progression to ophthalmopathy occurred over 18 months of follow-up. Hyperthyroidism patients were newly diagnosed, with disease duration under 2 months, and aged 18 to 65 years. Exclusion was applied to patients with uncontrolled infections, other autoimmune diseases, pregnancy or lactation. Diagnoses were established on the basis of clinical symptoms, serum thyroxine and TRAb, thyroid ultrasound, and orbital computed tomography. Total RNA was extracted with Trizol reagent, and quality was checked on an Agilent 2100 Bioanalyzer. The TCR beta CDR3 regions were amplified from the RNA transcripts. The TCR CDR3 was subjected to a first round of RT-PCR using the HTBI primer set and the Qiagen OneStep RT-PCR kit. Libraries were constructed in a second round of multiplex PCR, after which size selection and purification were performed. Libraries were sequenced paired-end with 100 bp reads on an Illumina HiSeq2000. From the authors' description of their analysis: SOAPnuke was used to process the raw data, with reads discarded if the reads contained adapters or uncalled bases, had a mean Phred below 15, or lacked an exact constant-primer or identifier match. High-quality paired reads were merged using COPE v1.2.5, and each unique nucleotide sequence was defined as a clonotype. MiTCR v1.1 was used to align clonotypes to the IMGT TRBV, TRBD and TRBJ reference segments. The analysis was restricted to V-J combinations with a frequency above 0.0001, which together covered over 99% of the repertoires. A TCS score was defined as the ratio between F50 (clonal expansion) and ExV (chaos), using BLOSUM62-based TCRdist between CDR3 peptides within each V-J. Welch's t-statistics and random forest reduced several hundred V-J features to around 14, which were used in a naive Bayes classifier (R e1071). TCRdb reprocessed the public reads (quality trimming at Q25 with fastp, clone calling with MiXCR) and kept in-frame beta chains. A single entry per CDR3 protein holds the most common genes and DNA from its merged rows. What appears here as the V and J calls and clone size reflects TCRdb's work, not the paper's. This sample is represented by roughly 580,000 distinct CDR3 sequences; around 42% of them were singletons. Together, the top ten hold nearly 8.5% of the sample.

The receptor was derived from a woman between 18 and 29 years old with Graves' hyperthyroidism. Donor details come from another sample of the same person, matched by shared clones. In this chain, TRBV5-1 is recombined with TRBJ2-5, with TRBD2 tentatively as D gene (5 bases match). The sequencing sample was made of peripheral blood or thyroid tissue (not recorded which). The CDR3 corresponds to CASRRVTCGKETQYF. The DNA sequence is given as TGCGCCAGCAGGCGGGTAACGTGTGGGAAAGAGACCCAGTACTTC.